What follows is one T cell receptor (beta chain) and its context. The antigen this receptor binds is unknown. No base qualities exist here, and no much larger clone lies one base off it. Deletion took 8 bases off V and 2 bases off J, with a span of 14 bases between the germline ends. The germline V gene yields MNHEY for CDR1 and SVGAGI for CDR2. The CDR3, from cysteine to phenylalanine, totals 14 residues. Only the CDR3 portion is preserved as DNA: 42 bases, with reading frame beginning at the first base. The roughly 37 donors, aged about 6 to 100 years, were systemically healthy Caucasian individuals from Russia. Around 10 milliliters of peripheral blood were collected from each donor into EDTA-treated Vacutainer tubes. Ficoll-Paque density-gradient centrifugation was used to isolate PBMCs, with at least 6 million obtained per sample. Total RNA was extracted from PBMCs with Trizol reagent, with at least 6 micrograms obtained per sample. For every donor, flow cytometry on a PBMC aliquot measured the percentage of naive CD45RAhigh/CD27high T cells.

Library prep was done by 5' RACE. Instrument on record: Illumina HiSeq 2500. A second roughly 6 to 12 cycle PCR used a sample-barcoded 5' primer and a J-beta primer mix. A template-switch 5' adaptor carrying 12 random nucleotides introduced a unique molecular identifier onto each TCR beta cDNA molecule. Each sample yielded at least 3 million CDR3-containing paired-end reads. The Mint cDNA synthesis kit, primed by a TRBC-specific oligonucleotide, was used to synthesize first-strand cDNA from all RNA. After uracil-DNA glycosylase treatment, a first 18-cycle PCR used universal primers M1SS and BC2_uni_R on all cDNA. Regarding the original processing steps: Each sample was normalized by randomly selecting 1 million high-quality reads, each carrying a distinct molecular identifier. Instead of being binned into consensus sequences, reads with shared molecular identifiers were discarded. MiTCR, with a Q25 quality threshold and the strictest error-elimination algorithm, was used for CDR3 identification, clonotype clustering and error correction. A nonparametric unseen species model with Euler transformation was used to estimate a lower bound on total TCR beta diversity. Clones were called with MiXCR by TCRdb after fastp trimmed the public reads at Q25, and only in-frame beta chains were retained. Records with the same CDR3 protein are collapsed into one entry carrying the most frequent genes and DNA. In this record, the V and J calls reflect TCRdb's handling and not the investigators' own analysis. This sample holds 1.4 million to 1.5 million distinct CDR3 sequences; around 39% were observed only once. Under 8% of the sample is held by the ten biggest clonotypes.

This sample stems from a study of blood T cells in healthy people across ages (dated by TCRdb to the mid-2010s). At the level of the whole study: In model experiments, template switching captured roughly one uniquely barcoded TCR beta cDNA molecule for every two T cells. Donors of different ages were randomly distributed across sequencing lanes to avoid experimental bias. Four age groups were formed from the donors: young (average approximately 17 years), middle-aged (approximately 42), aged (around 68) and long-lived (approximately 78). Age-related changes in TCR beta repertoire diversity were measured in the study by deep sequencing normalized with unique cDNA molecular identifiers. For two donors (one aged 18 to 29 and one aged 80 or older), the study analyzed two additional independent replicas of 1 million unique cDNA reads from the same blood draw. What the study reported, not specific to this receptor: The CMV infection status of donors was not known, potentially confounding age-related changes in expanded clonotypes. Compared with the aged group, more naive CD4+ T cells, fewer expanded clones and increased TCR diversity were shown by the long-lived group, suggesting age selection. Because profiling used bulk unsorted PBMCs, naive and antigen-experienced compartments could not be compared conclusively. Observed TCR beta diversity per million T cells fell roughly linearly with age, and a significant reduction was already apparent by age about 43. Estimates of total diversity based on one million sequenced T cells were considered lower bounds and underestimates. The percentage of naive T cells measured by flow cytometry correlated strongly with observed TCR beta diversity.

The rearrangement combines TRBV6-5 with TRBJ2-3; TRBD2 is possibly the D segment (7 matching bases). Sequenced: blood. The sequence was collected from a woman between 18 and 29 years old in good health. CDR3 sequence: CASYGAGATDTQYF. The DNA sequence reads TGTGCCAGCTATGGGGCGGGGGCCACAGATACGCAGTATTTT.